Following are 25 T cell receptor beta chains from one sample sequenced in a study of Graves' ophthalmopathy and Graves' hyperthyroidism. Amplified TCR beta CDR3 regions were obtained using RNA transcripts as template. Following a first-round RT-PCR that used HTBI primers, a second-round multiplex PCR was carried out. MiXCR, run by TCRdb on the multiplex PCR reads, gives a single entry per CDR3 protein. The repertoire holds 500,000 to 800,000 distinct CDR3 sequences, with under 50% as singletons. Specimen: peripheral blood. The receptors stem from an adult man with Graves' ophthalmopathy.

This clonotype came up many times. The J gene is TRBJ1-6, the V gene TRBV5-8; the D is unclear. Germline V gives CDR1 SGHTS, CDR2 YDEGEE. The CDR3 has 12 amino acids. V lost 1 base to trimming and J lost 10 bases, with 6 bases between them. CDR3 sequence reads: CASSLPESPLHF. CDR3 sequence (DNA): TGTGCCAGCAGCTTGCCGGAATCACCCCTCCACTTT.

This clonotype has just a few counts. This chain uses TRBV5-1 with TRBJ2-2; D gene uncertain. The V end lost 4 bases, the J end lost 4 bases, and 11 bases lay between the germline ends. The germline V gene has CDR1 SGHRS and CDR2 YFSETQ. This CDR3 contains 14 residues. The CDR3 loop reads CASSSRDSTGELFF. The CDR3 nucleotides read TGCGCCAGCAGCAGTAGAGACTCCACCGGGGAGCTGTTTTTT.

This clonotype was counted ten times or more. This rearrangement joins TRBV6-1 to TRBJ1-2, with 12 bases identical to TRBD1. From germline, CDR1 is MNHNS and CDR2 SASEGT. The CDR3 covers 15 residues. The junction had 9 bases not matched to a gene; V was cut back by 5 bases and J by 8 bases. The CDR3 here is CASSPSGTGGLGYTF. The CDR3, as DNA: TGTGCCAGCAGTCCCTCGGGGACAGGGGGCTTGGGCTACACCTTC.

This clonotype was counted ten times or more. The chain joins TRBV7-3 to TRBJ2-7; D perhaps matches TRBD2 (5 bases). The CDR3 length is 13 residues. Trimming cost V 2 bases and J 3 bases, with 8 bases left between them. The germline V gene has CDR1 SGHTA and CDR2 FQGTGA. This CDR3 reads CASSLGRGYEQYF. CDR3 nucleotide sequence: TGTGCCAGCAGCTTAGGTCGGGGCTACGAGCAGTACTTC.

The chain couples TRBV19 to TRBJ1-2; D not certain. With 3 bases removed from V and 4 bases from J, the gap between germline ends came to 15 bases. CDR3 length: 15 residues. Germline V lookup: CDR1 LNHDA, CDR2 SQIVND (reference sequence). The CDR3 DNA is TGTGCCAGTAGTATCAGGAGGGATGGGAGCTATGGCTACACCTTC. Its protein product is CASSIRRDGSYGYTF. Supplemented by reference TRBV19 and TRBJ1-2, the full variable domain reads DGGITQSPKYLFRKEGQNVTLSCEQNLNHDAMYWYRQDPGQGLRLIYYSQIVNDFQKGDIAEGYSVSREKKESFPLTVTSAQKNPTAFYLCASSIRRDGSYGYTFGSGTRLTVV.

The chain is built from TRBV29-1 and TRBJ2-7, with 7 bases that match TRBD1. CDR3 length equals 13 residues. Germline V gives CDR1 SQVTM, CDR2 ANQGSEA. CDR3 in amino acids: CSAREGAFGEQYF. The CDR3 nucleotides are TGCAGTGCTAGAGAGGGGGCTTTCGGCGAGCAGTACTTC.

This clonotype was detected once. V is TRBV7-9 and J is TRBJ2-5; either TRBD1 or TRBD2 may fit D (5 bases each). The CDR3 extends over 14 amino acids. CDR1 is SEHNR and CDR2 is FQNEAQ in the germline V gene (reference sequence). Trimming shortened V by 2 bases and J by 9 bases, and 16 bases separated the two germline ends. This CDR3 reads CASSLLGVGQPQYF. CDR3 DNA sequence: TGTGCCAGCAGCTTATTGGGGGTTGGTCAGCCCCAGTACTTC.

This clonotype was seen repeatedly, ten times or more. The V gene is TRBV11-2, the J gene TRBJ1-1; no clear D gene. The CDR3 consists of 15 residues. Germline V gene sequence: CDR1 SGHAT, CDR2 FQNNGV. V was pared by 1 base and J by 5 bases, with 14 bases between. The CDR3: CASSLAYGVVTEAFF. CDR3 DNA sequence: TGTGCCAGCAGCTTAGCGTATGGCGTAGTGACTGAAGCTTTCTTT. Drawing the rest from reference TRBV11-2 and TRBJ1-1, the complete variable domain is EAGVAQSPRYKIIEKRQSVAFWCNPISGHATLYWYQQILGQGPKLLIQFQNNGVVDDSQLPKDRFSAERLKGVDSTLKIQPAKLEDSAVYLCASSLAYGVVTEAFFGQGTRLTVV.

Worth noting for this clonotype: A read error may produce the germline difference seen at one junction end. This chain uses TRBV29-1 with TRBJ2-6; 8 positions match TRBD1. Looked up from germline, CDR1 is SQVTM and CDR2 is ANQGSEA. There are 13 residues in the CDR3. The CDR3 coding sequence is TGCAGCGTTGAAGTCAGGGGGCAAAAGACTGAAGCTTTC. This codes for CSVEVRGQKTEAF.

In this sample, this clonotype turned up many times. The V call is TRBV29-1, the J call TRBJ2-7; D ambiguous. V lost 3 bases, J lost 0 bases, and 9 bases lay in between. The CDR3 extends over 13 amino acids. CDR1 is SQVTM, CDR2 ANQGSEA, per germline. The CDR3 loop reads CSVEVAASYEQYF. The CDR3 DNA reads TGCAGCGTTGAGGTCGCCGCCTCCTACGAGCAGTACTTC.

This clonotype appeared many times. The chain links TRBV12-3 or TRBV12-4 to TRBJ2-7; D possibly corresponds to TRBD2 (5 bases). The CDR3 sequence is 15 residues long. V was pared by 0 bases and J by 7 bases, with 16 bases between. The CDR3, as DNA: TGTGCCAGCAGTTTAGCGCTAGGCAGTACGGGAGAGCAGTACTTC. This sequence encodes CASSLALGSTGEQYF.

This clonotype was seen a single time. The chain links TRBV10-3 to TRBJ1-4; D not certain. V was pared by 2 bases and J by 6 bases, with 7 bases between. Germline V gene lookup returns CDR1 ENHRY and CDR2 SYGVKD. The CDR3 has 13 amino acids. The CDR3 spells CAISEGQYEKLFF. The CDR3 region has the DNA TGTGCCATCAGTGAGGGCCAGTATGAAAAACTGTTTTTT.

A few counts support this clonotype. The limits of the CDR3 on the DNA are not certain, so only TCRdb's listed CDR3 is given. This chain joins TRBV5-1 and TRBJ1-1; TRBD1, the D gene given by the table, was not confirmed from the DNA. The germline V gene has CDR1 SGHRS and CDR2 YFSETQ. Termini included, the CDR3 measures 19 amino acids. The CDR3 region is CASSTSVRTRQPENTEAFF.

About this clonotype: This could be a read error, since a much larger clone is one nucleotide away. This chain uses TRBV11-1 with TRBJ1-4; D unresolved. The CDR3 is 15 residues long. Trimming left V 6 bases short and J 4 bases short, with 15 bases between. Per germline, CDR1 SGHAT and CDR2 FQDESV (reference sequence). The CDR3 loop reads CASSRRSGSNEKLFF. In DNA form, the CDR3 reads TGTGCCAGCAGTCGGCGGTCGGGAAGTAATGAAAAACTGTTTTTT.

Concerning this clonotype itself: One junction end does not reproduce the germline sequence, and a read error may be involved. The V call is TRBV7-9, the J call TRBJ1-1; no definite D call. Germline V gives CDR1 SEHNR, CDR2 FQNEAQ (reference sequence). This CDR3 comprises 16 residues. In nucleotides, the CDR3 is TGCGCCAGCAGCCCTTTTAACGCGGGATTGGACACTGAAGCTTTCTTT. Translated: CASSPFNAGLDTEAFF.

This clonotype has a count of ten or more. The V and J genes are TRBV19 and TRBJ2-7, with a weak D call TRBD1 (6 bases). This CDR3 has 14 amino acids. V lost 7 bases to trimming and J lost 4 bases, with 17 bases between them. Per the germline V gene, CDR1 is LNHDA and CDR2 is SQIVND (reference sequence). The CDR3 spells CASKEDIGGYEQYF. CDR3 DNA: TGTGCCAGTAAGGAAGACATAGGGGGATACGAGCAGTACTTC.

This clonotype was recorded at least ten times. The genes are TRBV12-3 or TRBV12-4 and TRBJ1-5; D is possibly TRBD1 (5 bases). The V end was cut by 2 bases, the J end by 0 bases, with 8 bases between. CDR3 length equals 15 residues. CDR3 region: CASSLLGVSNQPQHF. The CDR3 DNA reads as TGTGCCAGCAGTTTATTGGGGGTTAGCAATCAGCCCCAGCATTTT.

V usage is TRBV5-1 and J usage is TRBJ2-5, with TRBD1 identical over 11 bases. This CDR3 has 15 amino acids. Germline lookup yields CDR1 SGHRS and CDR2 YFSETQ. V lost 1 base, J lost 11 bases, and 10 bases stayed unmatched. CDR3: CASSLWTGGPDTQYF. CDR3 nucleotide sequence: TGCGCCAGCAGCTTGTGGACAGGGGGCCCAGATACGCAGTACTTC.

The table lists this clonotype with many counts. The V gene is TRBV5-8, the J gene TRBJ1-2, with 8 bases aligning to TRBD1. V lost 4 bases and J lost 8; bases outside the gene matches: 7. Germline assignment: CDR1 SGHTS and CDR2 YDEGEE. CDR3 length: 13 residues. This CDR3 is CASSGGQALGYTF. CDR3 in DNA: TGTGCCAGCAGCGGGGGACAGGCCTTAGGCTACACCTTC.

In its sample, this clonotype was seen once. This chain links TRBV30 with TRBJ1-6; no clear D gene. The CDR3 sequence is 14 residues long. V dropped 0 bases and J dropped 7 bases, with 10 bases sitting between them. Germline lookup yields CDR1 GTSNPN and CDR2 SVGIG (reference sequence). DNA of the CDR3: TGTGCCTGGAGTGTACCAGTCATAAATTCACCCCTCCACTTT. This encodes CAWSVPVINSPLHF.

In this sample, this clonotype turned up many times. The chain has TRBV7-8 and TRBJ1-4; no clear D. Germline CDR1 reads SGHVS; CDR2 reads FQNEAQ. The CDR3 loop spans 14 amino acids. V was cut by 2 bases and J by 2 bases, with 6 bases left in between. The CDR3 region is CASSLQDTNEKLFF. CDR3 nucleotide sequence: TGTGCCAGCAGCTTACAGGATACTAATGAAAAACTGTTTTTT. The variable domain in full, with the rest retrieved from reference TRBV7-8 and TRBJ1-4, is GAGVSQSPRYKVAKRGQDVALRCDPISGHVSLFWYQQALGQGPEFLTYFQNEAQLDKSGLPSDRFFAERPEGSVSTLKIQRTQQEDSAVYLCASSLQDTNEKLFFGSGTQLSVL.

At least ten counts were recorded for this clonotype. J is TRBJ1-1 and V is TRBV11-2; no clear D gene. Trimming cost V 6 bases and J 1 base, with 9 bases left between them. The CDR3 is 13 amino acids. Germline V gives CDR1 SGHAT, CDR2 FQNNGV. CDR3 nucleotides: TGTGCCAGCAGTCTTCGACGGAACACTGAAGCTTTCTTT. Translating gives CASSLRRNTEAFF.

The chain is built from TRBV15 and TRBJ1-2, with 9 bases that match TRBD1. Germline V gene sequence: CDR1 LNHNV, CDR2 YYDKDF (reference sequence). The CDR3 loop spans 13 amino acids. V was clipped by 3 bases and J by 7 bases; unmatched bases: 3. The CDR3 nucleotides read TGTGCCACCAGCAGCCCGGACAGGGGTGGCTACACCTTC. This encodes CATSSPDRGGYTF.

Comments on this clonotype: A read error is likely, as this CDR3 ends without the conserved phenylalanine or tryptophan. V gene TRBV7-9 combines with J gene TRBJ2-7; D perhaps matches TRBD2 (5 bases). Germline V gene sequence: CDR1 SEHNR, CDR2 FQNEAQ (reference sequence). Trimming pared 5 bases from V and 7 bases from J, leaving 21 bases between. The CDR3 spans 15 residues. Here the CDR3 DNA reads TGTGCCAGCAGCCCAAGAGTTACCGGGATGCGGGAGCAGTACCTC. As protein: CASSPRVTGMREQYL.

This clonotype was recorded many times. The rearrangement links TRBV25-1 to TRBJ2-5; D not certain. CDR3 length: 13 residues. V was clipped by 1 base and J by 5 bases, with 8 bases between them. Per the germline V gene, CDR1 is MGHDK and CDR2 is SYGVNS. CDR3 nucleotide sequence: TGTGCCAGCAGTGAATGGCTAGAGGAGACCCAGTACTTC. Translating it yields CASSEWLEETQYF.